Listed below are T cell receptor beta chains from one sample, sequenced in a study of CD8+ T cells in alopecia areata. The protocol was immunoSEQ multiplex PCR, while the TCRdb copy is restricted to in-frame clones and leaves out a portion. The data hold 150,000 to 200,000 clones, with roughly 60% observed a single time. The sample here was CD4+ T cells sorted from blood, taken at week 24, from a patient treated with tofacitinib. These receptors originate from a human donor with alopecia areata. Both conserved end residues are part of each CDR3. The order of the fields is D gene, V gene, CDR3 length, clone size, J gene, CDR3 protein, CDR3 DNA. D genes are given only for firm matches. The size of a clone is reported for some rows only, either as once, few or many, or as a class for expanded clones.

D: TRBD1; V: TRBV6-5; length: 12; size: -; J: TRBJ2-7; CDR3: CASSRDRDEQYF; DNA: TGTGCCAGCAGCCGGGACAGGGACGAGCAGTACTTC
D: TRBD1; V: TRBV6-5; length: 16; size: -; J: TRBJ1-2; CDR3: CASSYSRTGGGYGYTF; DNA: TGTGCCAGCAGTTACTCTCGGACAGGGGGCGGTTATGGCTACACCTTC
D: TRBD1; V: TRBV5-1; length: 16; size: -; J: TRBJ2-7; CDR3: CASSLSGTGGTYEQYF; DNA: TGCGCCAGCAGCCTCTCCGGGACAGGGGGCACCTACGAGCAGTACTTC
D: TRBD2; V: TRBV28; length: 11; size: -; J: TRBJ2-1; CDR3: CASSSGGRWFF; DNA: TGTGCCAGCAGTTCCGGCGGGAGGTGGTTCTTC
D: -; V: TRBV15; length: 15; size: -; J: TRBJ2-1; CDR3: CATSRAGAPYNEQFF; DNA: TGTGCCACCAGCAGAGCGGGGGCTCCGTACAATGAGCAGTTCTTC
D: -; V: TRBV27; length: 16; size: -; J: TRBJ2-3; CDR3: CASTGGIMRGTDTQYF; DNA: TGTGCCAGCACGGGGGGCATCATGAGGGGCACAGATACGCAGTATTTT
D: -; V: TRBV10-3; length: 12; size: -; J: TRBJ2-3; CDR3: CAISDGADTQYF; DNA: TGTGCCATCAGTGATGGCGCAGATACGCAGTATTTT
D: -; V: TRBV7-9; length: 14; size: -; J: TRBJ1-1; CDR3: CASTTMTAHREAFF; DNA: TGTGCCAGCACCACAATGACTGCCCATAGGGAAGCTTTCTTT
D: TRBD2; V: TRBV11-2; length: 16; size: many; J: TRBJ2-7; CDR3: CASSFTSGGIPYEQYF; DNA: TGTGCCAGCAGCTTTACGAGCGGGGGGATTCCCTACGAGCAGTACTTC
D: -; V: TRBV6-1; length: 12; size: -; J: TRBJ1-5; CDR3: CASTDLSQPQHF; DNA: TGTGCCAGCACCGATTTGAGTCAGCCCCAGCATTTT
D: TRBD1; V: TRBV27; length: 13; size: -; J: TRBJ1-1; CDR3: CAVRQGSGTEAFF; DNA: TGTGCCGTACGACAGGGTTCGGGCACTGAAGCTTTCTTT
D: -; V: TRBV7-2; length: 15; size: few; J: TRBJ1-5; CDR3: CASSARGYSNQPQHF; DNA: TGTGCCAGCAGCGCACGGGGGTATAGCAATCAGCCCCAGCATTTT
D: TRBD1; V: TRBV18; length: 13; size: -; J: TRBJ1-6; CDR3: CASSPGQGLPLHF; DNA: TGTGCCAGCTCACCCGGACAGGGTCTTCCCCTCCACTTT
D: TRBD1; V: TRBV4-3; length: 16; size: -; J: TRBJ2-1; CDR3: CASSHAGTGSYNEQFF; DNA: TGCGCCAGCAGCCACGCCGGGACAGGGTCCTACAATGAGCAGTTCTTC
D: -; V: TRBV29-1; length: 13; size: -; J: TRBJ2-1; CDR3: CSVEGQGYNEQFF; DNA: TGCAGCGTTGAAGGTCAGGGATACAATGAGCAGTTCTTC
D: -; V: TRBV4-3; length: 14; size: -; J: TRBJ1-1; CDR3: CASSQDLVNTEAFF; DNA: TGCGCCAGCAGCCAAGATCTGGTGAACACTGAAGCTTTCTTT
D: TRBD2; V: TRBV5-1; length: 17; size: once; J: TRBJ2-1; CDR3: CASSLSPGGSSYNEQFF; DNA: TGCGCCAGCAGCTTGTCGCCCGGGGGGAGCTCCTACAATGAGCAGTTCTTC
D: -; V: TRBV7-3; length: 14; size: -; J: TRBJ2-1; CDR3: CASSKGTENNEQFF; DNA: TGTGCCAGCAGTAAGGGGACGGAAAACAATGAGCAGTTCTTC
D: -; V: TRBV10-3; length: 14; size: many; J: TRBJ2-5; CDR3: CAISGGAGGETQYF; DNA: TGTGCCATCAGCGGCGGTGCAGGGGGGGAGACCCAGTACTTC
D: -; V: TRBV6-5; length: 11; size: few; J: TRBJ1-1; CDR3: CASSYLTEAFF; DNA: TGTGCCAGCAGTTACCTCACTGAAGCTTTCTTT
D: -; V: TRBV29-1; length: 14; size: -; J: TRBJ2-1; CDR3: CSVGFLVSRGEQFF; DNA: TGCAGCGTTGGCTTCCTGGTCTCCCGGGGTGAGCAGTTCTTC
D: TRBD1; V: TRBV6-6; length: 14; size: -; J: TRBJ2-7; CDR3: CASSSTGGRTEQYF; DNA: TGTGCCAGCAGCTCAACAGGGGGGAGAACGGAGCAGTACTTC
D: -; V: TRBV29-1; length: 13; size: -; J: TRBJ2-5; CDR3: CSEIHGTGETQYF; DNA: TGCAGCGAGATCCATGGGACGGGGGAGACCCAGTACTTC
D: -; V: TRBV25-1; length: 14; size: -; J: TRBJ1-6; CDR3: CASSGGTRNSPLHF; DNA: TGTGCCAGCAGTGGCGGGACCCGAAATTCACCCCTCCACTTT
D: -; V: TRBV29-1; length: 14; size: -; J: TRBJ1-6; CDR3: CSVGREPNNSPLHF; DNA: TGCAGCGTTGGAAGGGAGCCAAATAATTCACCCCTCCACTTT
D: -; V: TRBV30; length: 13; size: once; J: TRBJ1-1; CDR3: CAWSVRQDTEAFF; DNA: TGTGCCTGGAGCGTGAGGCAGGACACTGAAGCTTTCTTT
D: TRBD1; V: TRBV30; length: 12; size: once; J: TRBJ1-1; CDR3: CAWDRGATEAFF; DNA: TGTGCCTGGGACAGGGGAGCGACTGAAGCTTTCTTT
D: TRBD1; V: TRBV2; length: 15; size: -; J: TRBJ1-2; CDR3: CASRNGGTGGYGYTF; DNA: TGTGCCAGCAGAAATGGGGGGACAGGGGGATATGGCTACACCTTC
D: TRBD1; V: TRBV5-5; length: 15; size: few; J: TRBJ1-1; CDR3: CASSRNRGGISEAFF; DNA: TGTGCCAGCAGCCGGAACAGGGGGGGAATCAGTGAAGCTTTCTTT
D: -; V: TRBV14; length: 13; size: -; J: TRBJ1-6; CDR3: CASSQDLNSPLHF; DNA: TGTGCCAGCAGCCAAGACCTGAATTCACCCCTCCACTTT
D: -; V: TRBV29-1; length: 14; size: -; J: TRBJ2-1; CDR3: CSVWTDTTYNEQFF; DNA: TGCAGCGTCTGGACCGATACCACCTACAATGAGCAGTTCTTC
D: -; V: TRBV5-1; length: 16; size: -; J: TRBJ1-6; CDR3: CASSSEGQTFYSPLHF; DNA: TGCGCCAGCAGCTCGGAAGGACAGACTTTTTATTCACCCCTCCACTTT
D: -; V: TRBV29-1; length: 12; size: -; J: TRBJ1-2; CDR3: CSVEGGGWGYTF; DNA: TGCAGCGTTGAGGGAGGTGGCTGGGGCTACACCTTC
D: TRBD1; V: TRBV23-1; length: 15; size: -; J: TRBJ1-2; CDR3: CASSPGTGGLYGYTF; DNA: TGCGCCAGCAGTCCTGGGACAGGGGGCCTCTATGGCTACACCTTC
D: -; V: TRBV29-1; length: 11; size: once; J: TRBJ1-1; CDR3: CSVEYGQLIEF; DNA: TGCAGCGTTGAATATGGACAGCTGATCGAATTT
D: -; V: TRBV4-3; length: 16; size: -; J: TRBJ1-2; CDR3: CASSQEGGGPVYGYTF; DNA: TGCGCCAGCAGCCAAGAAGGTGGAGGGCCTGTCTATGGCTACACCTTC
D: -; V: TRBV29-1; length: 13; size: -; J: TRBJ1-1; CDR3: CSVEDLNREKAFF; DNA: TGCAGCGTTGAAGATCTCAACAGGGAAAAAGCTTTCTTT
D: -; V: TRBV18; length: 13; size: -; J: TRBJ2-5; CDR3: CASSPLKGETQYF; DNA: TGTGCCAGCTCACCCTTGAAAGGAGAGACCCAGTACTTC
D: -; V: TRBV7-9; length: 13; size: many; J: TRBJ1-1; CDR3: CASSLGQNPEAFF; DNA: TGTGCCAGCAGCTTAGGACAGAACCCTGAAGCTTTCTTT
D: -; V: TRBV5-1; length: 15; size: -; J: TRBJ2-1; CDR3: CASSLGWGPYNEQFF; DNA: TGCGCCAGCAGCTTGGGGTGGGGGCCTTACAATGAGCAGTTCTTC
D: -; V: TRBV29-1; length: 13; size: -; J: TRBJ2-1; CDR3: CSVAGGRYNEQFF; DNA: TGCAGCGTTGCCGGGGGGCGGTACAATGAGCAGTTCTTC
D: -; V: TRBV27; length: 15; size: -; J: TRBJ1-1; CDR3: CASSLGRGSNTEAFF; DNA: TGTGCCAGCAGTTTAGGGCGCGGGTCGAACACTGAAGCTTTCTTT
D: -; V: TRBV7-9; length: 15; size: once; J: TRBJ1-5; CDR3: CASSQAGTPNQPQHF; DNA: TGTGCCAGCAGCCAAGCTGGGACACCAAATCAGCCCCAGCATTTT
D: -; V: TRBV5-1; length: 13; size: -; J: TRBJ1-2; CDR3: CASSSGGPDGYTF; DNA: TGCGCCAGCAGCTCGGGGGGGCCCGACGGCTACACCTTC